This T cell receptor beta chain was retrieved from a study of human T cells and chemical hapten exposure (dated by TCRdb to the early 2020s). Looking at the study overall: For sensitization, 2% DPC in acetone was applied to a 2 cm by 2 cm area of upper inner arm skin. Libraries were pooled for sequencing, and variation in per-sample TCR yields was attributed mainly to small differences in library volumes within the pool. Blood for TCR sequencing was provided by twenty-nine alopecia patients at one to four time points (pre-sensitization, 2, 6 and 24 weeks). Alopecia areata with under or over 50% scalp involvement, alopecia totalis and alopecia universalis were represented in the patient cohort, which was mostly female. Patients additionally received weekly therapeutic DPC doses to the scalp throughout the approximately 24-week study period. Blood samples were taken from patients before sensitization (week 0) and then at 2, 6 and about 24 weeks after DPC sensitization. Patch tests used Finn chambers with 0.01% DPC on the upper back, scored after 6 days by International Contact Dermatitis Research Group standards. Peripheral blood TCR repertoire changes were tracked in vivo in alopecia patients during primary and secondary sensitization to the hapten diphenylcyclopropenone (DPC).

V is pruned by 6 bases and J by 5 bases, leaving 13 bases of the junction without a gene match. CDR1 MNHEY and CDR2 SVGAGI were looked up in the germline V gene. Counted from cysteine to phenylalanine, this CDR3 has 15 amino acids. Only the CDR3 DNA stays, 45 bases, in frame from base 1. The protocol used for the library was RACE. TCRdb names NextSeq 500 as the instrument used. Library preparation attached unique molecular identifiers to individual cDNA molecules for quantitative, reproducible TCR counting. Each blood RNA sample was used to sequence both TCR alpha and TCR beta chains. Per the source publication's procedure: A median of roughly 99,000 TCRs per sample was observed, with a range of about 20,000 to 750,000. V, J and CDR3 annotation of the TCR reads was performed with the Decombinator software suite. For PS versus PT1 abundance plots, all samples were subsampled to the same number of TCRs (28,000). Expanded TCRs were defined as absent before sensitization and observed at least eight times at the 2-week time point. The public reads were run again by TCRdb, first through fastp at Q25 and then through MiXCR, and only productive beta chains were kept. Each entry merges the rows of one CDR3 protein and shows their most common DNA and genes. TCRdb's processing, not the authors', yielded these V and J calls. Recorded for this sample are 150,000 to 200,000 distinct CDR3 sequences; roughly 25% of them occurred a single time. The top ten constitute under 2.5% of the sample.

Results and caveats for the whole study, not just this receptor: Because all patients had alopecia, a presumed autoimmune disease, the immune response of the patients might differ from that of healthy individuals. After repeated subsampling, the strength of the expansion versus patch-test correlation and the threshold at which it became significant changed. Patch test score was positively correlated with the number of PT1 expanded TCRs, with significance at thresholds 8, 16 and 32 but not at 4. Compared with pre-sensitization or healthy control sets, expanded TCRs formed significantly more large CDR3 similarity clusters, which is consistent with antigen-driven responses. The number of TCRs above 1 in 1000 frequency did not change with DPC sensitization; there was no evidence of global repertoire structure alterations.

The time point label for this specimen denotes: patch test 3, about 24 weeks after DPC sensitization. The treatment or condition label corresponds to: therapeutic diphenylcyclopropenone sensitization with weekly scalp DPC. Blood at each patch-test visit was drawn before the patch test was applied. Patients were considered eligible if aged 18 to 70, diagnosed with alopecia and deemed suitable for DPC therapy, and patients were excluded if pregnant. Unfractionated whole blood was collected in Tempus Blood RNA tubes, and total RNA was extracted from that blood. To note about this clonotype: Its antigen specificity is not known. No base-level quality is on record; no much larger clone is a single base apart.

The rearranged segments are TRBV6-5 and TRBJ2-7, with 7 bases in between that match TRBD2. Sample: whole blood, taken in connection with sensitization to the hapten diphenylcyclopropenone (DPC). This receptor was taken from a woman between 18 and 29 years old with alopecia areata. Some clones in this sample may be carry-over from other donors' samples. The nucleotide sequence reads TGTGCCAGCAGCCGCAACGGGGAGGGGAACCACGAGCAGTACTTC. It translates as CASSRNGEGNHEQYF.